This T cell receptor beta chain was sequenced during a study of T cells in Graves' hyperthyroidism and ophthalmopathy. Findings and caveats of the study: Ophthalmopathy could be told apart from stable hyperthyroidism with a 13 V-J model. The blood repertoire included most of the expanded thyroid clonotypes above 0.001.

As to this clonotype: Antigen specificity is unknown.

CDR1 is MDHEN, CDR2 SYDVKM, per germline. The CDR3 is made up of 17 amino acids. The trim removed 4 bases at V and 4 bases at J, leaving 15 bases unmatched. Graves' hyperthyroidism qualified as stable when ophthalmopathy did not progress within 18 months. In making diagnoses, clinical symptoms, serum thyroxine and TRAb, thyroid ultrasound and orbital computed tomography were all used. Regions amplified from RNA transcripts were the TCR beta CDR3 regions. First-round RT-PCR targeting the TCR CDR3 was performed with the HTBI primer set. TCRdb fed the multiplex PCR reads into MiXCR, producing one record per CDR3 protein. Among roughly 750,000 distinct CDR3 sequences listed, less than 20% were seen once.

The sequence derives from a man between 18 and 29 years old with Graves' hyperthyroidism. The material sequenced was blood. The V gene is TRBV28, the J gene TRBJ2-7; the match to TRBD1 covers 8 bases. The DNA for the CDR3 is TGTGCCAGCAGTTCCCCGACAGGGGCCCACGGAATTTACGAGCAGTACTTC. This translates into CASSSPTGAHGIYEQYF.